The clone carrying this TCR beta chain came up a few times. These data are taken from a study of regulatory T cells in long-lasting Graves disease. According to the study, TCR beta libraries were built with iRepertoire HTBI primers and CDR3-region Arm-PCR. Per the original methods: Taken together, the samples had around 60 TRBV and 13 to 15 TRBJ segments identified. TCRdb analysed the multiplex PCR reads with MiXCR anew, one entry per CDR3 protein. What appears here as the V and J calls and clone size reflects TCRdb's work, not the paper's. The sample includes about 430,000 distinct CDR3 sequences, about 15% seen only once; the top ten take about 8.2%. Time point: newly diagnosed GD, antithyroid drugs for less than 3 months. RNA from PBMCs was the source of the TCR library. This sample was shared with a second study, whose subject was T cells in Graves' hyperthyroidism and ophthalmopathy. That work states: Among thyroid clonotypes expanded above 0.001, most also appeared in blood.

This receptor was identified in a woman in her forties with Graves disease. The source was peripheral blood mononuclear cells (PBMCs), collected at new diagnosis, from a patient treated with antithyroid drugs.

CDR3 sequence: CASKKRDTYEQYF. As DNA, the CDR3 is TGTGCCAGCAAAAAAAGGGACACCTACGAGCAGTACTTC. V and J are TRBV6-2 or TRBV6-3 and TRBJ2-7; tentatively, D is TRBD1 (6 bases). The germline V and J ends were trimmed by 7 bases and 2 bases, with 12 bases remaining between them. The germline V gene encodes CDR1 MNHEY and CDR2 SVGEGT. The CDR3 runs 13 residues.